This T cell receptor beta chain was recovered during a study of siplizumab effects on memory and regulatory T cells. Concerning this clone: The antigen is unknown.

Some 93,000 TCR templates per sample were sequenced. Measured with immunoSEQ multiplex PCR; TCRdb has only the in-frame clones, and not every one. The data contain around 18,000 clones, roughly 49% of them seen just once; the ten biggest clones take up nearly 5%. Mixed lymphocyte reaction cells were cocultured at 37°C for roughly six days. The CDR3 is 16 amino acids. The TCR comes from a human donor in good health; the cells came from an allogeneic mixed lymphocyte reaction. J is TRBJ2-7 and V is TRBV12-2; the table's TRBD1 call for D was not verified on the DNA. TRBV12-2 is annotated as a pseudogene. Sequencing was done on a sample of CFSE-low (dividing) CD4+ T cells sorted from an allogeneic mixed lymphocyte reaction. This CDR3 is CASRPLMTGGGYEQYF. DNA of the CDR3: TGTGCAAGTCGCCCACTCATGACAGGGGGTGGGTACGAGCAGTACTTC.